One sample yielded the 9 T cell receptor beta chains listed below, sequenced in a study of beta chain features in type 1 diabetes. These receptors lack a known antigen. The isolated RNA, all of it, was reverse transcribed, so expressed TCRB transcripts were what got sequenced. Clones were read by immunoSEQ multiplex PCR, and TCRdb kept only the in-frame ones, dropping some. This table holds 130,000 or so clones, approximately 10% found once. Study observations and caveats: The study found moderately but significantly shorter TCRB CDR3s in all four CD4+ subsets of Type 1 diabetes patients.

Sequencing was performed on central memory CD4+ T cells from blood. Receptors originate from a man aged 30 to 39 with type 1 diabetes.

There are a few counts of this clone. The rearrangement joins TRBV11-2 to TRBJ2-7, with TRBD1 matching over 11 bases. This CDR3 spans 13 amino acids. The germline V gene has CDR1 SGHAT and CDR2 FQNNGV. The junction had 3 bases not matched to a gene; V was cut back by 5 bases and J by 6 bases. The CDR3, as DNA: TGTGCCAGCAGCCGGGACAGGGGGGCCGAGCAGTACTTC. Its protein product is CASSRDRGAEQYF.

The chain uses TRBV11-2 and TRBJ1-5; TRBD1 matches 7 bases. Germline CDR1 reads SGHAT; CDR2 reads FQNNGV. This CDR3 is built from 15 residues. V lost 1 base to trimming and J lost 6 bases; unmatched junction nucleotides: 6. CDR3 nucleotides: TGTGCCAGCAGCTTAGCAGGGGGTAAGGGTCAGCCCCAGCATTTT. This gives the protein CASSLAGGKGQPQHF. Full variable domain (remainder filled in from reference TRBV11-2 and TRBJ1-5): EAGVAQSPRYKIIEKRQSVAFWCNPISGHATLYWYQQILGQGPKLLIQFQNNGVVDDSQLPKDRFSAERLKGVDSTLKIQPAKLEDSAVYLCASSLAGGKGQPQHFGDGTRLSIL.

This clone has just a few counts. The chain employs TRBV4-2 and TRBJ2-7; 8 bases map to TRBD2. In germline, CDR1 is LGHNA, CDR2 YNFKEQ. The CDR3 spans 15 residues. J was trimmed by 0 bases and V by 4 bases; bases with no gene match: 5. The CDR3: CASSRGLEISYEQYF. In DNA form, the CDR3 reads TGTGCCAGCAGCCGGGGACTAGAAATCTCCTACGAGCAGTACTTC.

The chain combines TRBV15 with TRBJ2-5, with 8 nucleotides matching TRBD1. The germline V gene encodes CDR1 LNHNV and CDR2 YYDKDF (reference sequence). The CDR3 has 15 amino acids. The V and J ends lost 5 bases and 5 bases, in that order; junction bases with no gene match: 10. In DNA form, the CDR3 reads TGTGCCACCAGCTCCCGCAGGGGGCTAGGGGAGACCCAGTACTTC. It codes for CATSSRRGLGETQYF.

The chain has TRBV5-1 and TRBJ1-1; 11 bases agree with TRBD1. CDR3 length: 14 amino acids. Germline V CDR1 and CDR2: SGHRS, YFSETQ. The V segment lost 4 bases and the J segment 1 base; nucleotides outside the gene matches: 0. CDR3 sequence (DNA): TGCGCCAGCAGCGGGACAGGGGGGAACACTGAAGCTTTCTTT. Its translation is CASSGTGGNTEAFF. Full variable domain (missing parts from reference TRBV5-1 and TRBJ1-1): KAGVTQTPRYLIKTRGQQVTLSCSPISGHRSVSWYQQTPGQGLQFLFEYFSETQRNKGNFPGRFSGRQFSNSRSEMNVSTLELGDSALYLCASSGTGGNTEAFFGQGTRLTVV.

This chain links TRBV9 with TRBJ2-3; 8 positions match TRBD2. Losses at the gene ends were 0 bases for V and 2 bases for J; bases not matched to a gene: 5. The CDR3 consists of 16 residues. The germline gives CDR1 SGDLS, CDR2 YYNGEE. Here the CDR3 DNA reads TGTGCCAGCAGCGTAGAAGGAGCGGGGGACACAGATACGCAGTATTTT. Translating gives CASSVEGAGDTDTQYF. The full variable domain, its missing parts supplied by reference TRBV9 and TRBJ2-3, is DSGVTQTPKHLITATGQRVTLRCSPRSGDLSVYWYQQSLDQGLQFLIQYYNGEERAKGNILERFSAQQFPDLHSELNLSSLELGDSALYFCASSVEGAGDTDTQYFGPGTRLTVL.

The chain is built from TRBV9 and TRBJ2-7; 7 bases agree with TRBD1. The germline CDR1 and CDR2 sequences are SGDLS and YYNGEE. This CDR3 region has 15 residues. With 3 bases clipped from V and 1 base from J, the junction kept 7 bases outside the gene matches. CDR3 region: CASSDGDSRSYEQYF. CDR3 DNA sequence: TGTGCCAGCAGCGATGGGGACAGTCGATCCTACGAGCAGTACTTC.

This clone was recorded a few times. This sequence joins TRBV25-1 and TRBJ2-3; TRBD2 matches at 11 bases. V trimming: 5 bases; J trimming: 4 bases; junction bases outside the gene matches: 2. This CDR3 has 14 residues. CDR1 and CDR2 (germline): MGHDK, SYGVNS. This CDR3 reads CASSFSGGADTQYF. The CDR3 nucleotides are TGTGCCAGCAGTTTTAGCGGGGGGGCAGATACGCAGTATTTT.

This clone was detected a few times. The chain carries TRBV28 and TRBJ2-3; perhaps TRBD2 as D (6 bases). CDR1 and CDR2 from the germline V gene are MDHEN and SYDVKM. The CDR3 length is 15 residues. V dropped 2 bases and J dropped 4 bases, with 13 bases sitting between them. Here the CDR3 DNA reads TGTGCCAGCAGTTTACCCCCCAAGCGGGCAGATACGCAGTATTTT. Encoded protein: CASSLPPKRADTQYF.